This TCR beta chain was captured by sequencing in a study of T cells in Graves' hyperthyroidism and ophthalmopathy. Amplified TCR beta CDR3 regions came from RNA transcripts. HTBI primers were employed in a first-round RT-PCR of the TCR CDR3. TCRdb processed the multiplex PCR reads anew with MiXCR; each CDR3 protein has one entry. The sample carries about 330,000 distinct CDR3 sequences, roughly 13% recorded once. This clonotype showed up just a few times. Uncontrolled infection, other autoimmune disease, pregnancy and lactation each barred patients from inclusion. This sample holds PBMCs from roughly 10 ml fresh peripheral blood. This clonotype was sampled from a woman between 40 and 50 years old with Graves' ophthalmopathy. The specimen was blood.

Here the CDR3 reads CASSLLGTDNYNEQFF. For the CDR3, the DNA is TGTGCCAGCAGCTTACTCGGGACAGATAATTACAATGAGCAGTTCTTC. V is TRBV7-6 and J is TRBJ2-1, with 7 bases lining up with TRBD1. There are 16 residues in the CDR3. The germline gives CDR1 SGHVS, CDR2 FNYEAQ. V trimming: 2 bases; J trimming: 4 bases; junction bases outside the gene matches: 8. The entire variable domain, with the rest obtained from reference TRBV7-6 and TRBJ2-1, is as follows: GAGVSQSPRYKVTKRGQDVALRCDPISGHVSLYWYRQALGQGPEFLTYFNYEAQQDKSGLPNDRFSAERPEGSISTLTIQRTEQRDSAMYRCASSLLGTDNYNEQFFGPGTRLTVL.